The 26 T cell receptor beta chains in this list originate from one sample, sequenced in a study of blood T cell repertoires in COVID-19. Sequencing was performed with immunoSEQ multiplex PCR; in TCRdb, only in-frame clones are kept and a portion is missing. The sample has around 260,000 clones, 65% to 90% seen once. What was sequenced was peripheral blood. All receptors come from a human donor in a cohort sampled during active COVID-19.

This chain links TRBV12-1 with TRBJ1-1; the D segment call TRBD1 is taken from the table without a DNA check. TRBV12-1 is a known pseudogene. This CDR3 is built from 18 residues. In nucleotides, the CDR3 is TGTGCCAACCTACATCCATATCGGACAGAGGGAATGAACACTGAAGCTTTCTTT. The encoded protein is CANLHPYRTEGMNTEAFF.

The rearrangement joins TRBV9 to TRBJ2-5; 10 positions match TRBD2. The CDR3 has 17 amino acids. Germline CDR1 is SGDLS and CDR2 is YYNGEE. After removal of 0 bases from V and 4 bases from J, the junction contained 9 bases not matched to a gene. DNA for the CDR3: TGTGCCAGCAGCGTAGGGGGGTTAGCGGGAGGAGGAGAGACCCAGTACTTC. Translation: CASSVGGLAGGGETQYF. Using reference TRBV9 and TRBJ2-5 for the parts outside the CDR3, the full variable domain is DSGVTQTPKHLITATGQRVTLRCSPRSGDLSVYWYQQSLDQGLQFLIQYYNGEERAKGNILERFSAQQFPDLHSELNLSSLELGDSALYFCASSVGGLAGGGETQYFGPGTRLLVL.

The chain employs TRBV12-2 and TRBJ2-7; no check of the table's D call, TRBD2, against the DNA was made. TRBV12-2 is annotated as a pseudogene. The CDR3 consists of 11 residues. Written as DNA, the CDR3 is TGTGCAAGTCGCTTACGTTACGAGCAGTACTTC. This encodes CASRLRYEQYF.

The chain uses TRBV19 and TRBJ1-5; TRBD1 matches 7 bases. Germline loops: CDR1 LNHDA, CDR2 SQIVND (reference sequence). This CDR3 has 15 residues. The V gene end was trimmed by 4 bases and the J gene end by 7 bases; junction bases not matched to a gene: 10. For the CDR3, the DNA is TGTGCCAGTAGTACTCGGACAGGCGGCGGGCAGCCCCAGCATTTT. It translates to CASSTRTGGGQPQHF.

J is TRBJ2-7 and V is TRBV7-2; tentatively, D is TRBD1 (5 bases). Germline V CDR1 and CDR2: SGHTA, FQGNSA. Trimming took 6 bases from V and 4 from J, leaving 7 bases between them. This CDR3 spans 11 amino acids. CDR3 DNA sequence: TGTGCCAGCAGGACAGCATACGAGCAGTACTTC. Its translation: CASRTAYEQYF.

The genes are TRBV5-1 and TRBJ2-1, with 12 bases identical to TRBD2. Germline CDR1 reads SGHRS; CDR2 reads YFSETQ. V lost 5 bases to trimming and J lost 1 base; unmatched junction nucleotides: 10. CDR3 length: 18 amino acids. The chain's CDR3 is CASRAGLTSGSSYNEQFF. The CDR3 coding sequence is TGCGCCAGCAGGGCGGGTTTGACTAGCGGGAGTTCCTACAATGAGCAGTTCTTC.

The CDR3 loop reads CAISESTGPEILETQYF. DNA for the CDR3: TGTGCCATCAGTGAGTCGACAGGCCCGGAGATATTAGAGACCCAGTACTTC. The chain combines TRBV10-3 with TRBJ2-5; a possible D gene is TRBD1 (6 bases). This CDR3 has 17 amino acids. The V end lost 0 bases, the J end lost 4 bases, and 18 bases lay between the germline ends. The germline V gene encodes CDR1 ENHRY and CDR2 SYGVKD.

V gene TRBV7-2 combines with J gene TRBJ2-7, with D hard to call. The CDR3 runs 15 residues. V lost 1 base and J lost 4, with 14 bases in between. The germline V gene has CDR1 SGHTA and CDR2 FQGNSA. The chain's CDR3 is CASSLGFGSQYEQYF. CDR3 bases: TGTGCCAGCAGCTTAGGGTTCGGGTCCCAATACGAGCAGTACTTC.

In its sample, this clone was seen a few times. V usage is TRBV27 and J usage is TRBJ2-2, with 10 bases that match TRBD2. Germline lookup yields CDR1 MNHEY and CDR2 SMNVEV (reference sequence). The length of the CDR3 is 16 residues. The J segment lost 7 bases and the V segment lost 10 bases, leaving 15 bases of the junction unmatched. The CDR3 region has the DNA TGTGCCACCACCTCCCGGACACTAGCGGGACTCGGGGAGCTGTTTTTT. This translates into CATTSRTLAGLGELFF.

The chain links TRBV28 to TRBJ2-7, with D hard to call. V gave up 5 bases and J gave up 5 bases, with 16 bases separating them. From germline, CDR1 is MDHEN and CDR2 SYDVKM. There are 14 residues in the CDR3. The CDR3 reads CASSTGLPRHEQYF. The CDR3 nucleotides read TGTGCCAGCAGTACTGGCCTCCCCAGGCACGAGCAGTACTTC.

This chain links TRBV9 with TRBJ2-1, with D possibly matching TRBD2 (6 bases). Looked up from germline, CDR1 is SGDLS and CDR2 is YYNGEE. There are 15 residues in the CDR3. The V and J ends lost 0 bases and 6 bases respectively, with 13 bases between them. CDR3 region: CASSVGGIPLNEQFF. The CDR3 DNA is TGTGCCAGCAGCGTAGGCGGGATACCTCTCAATGAGCAGTTCTTC.

This sequence joins TRBV5-1 and TRBJ2-2; possible D gene TRBD1, 6 bases. Trimming removed 9 bases from V and 5 bases from J, with 20 bases in between. The CDR3 length is 15 residues. Germline CDR1 and CDR2: SGHRS and YFSETQ. The CDR3 DNA follows: TGCGCCACCTCCTTGGTGGGGGCAGGGACCGGGGAGCTGTTTTTT. This codes for CATSLVGAGTGELFF.

This clone was observed a single time. The rearrangement uses TRBV7-2 and TRBJ2-7; a possible D gene is TRBD2 (6 bases). The V gene lost 2 bases and the J gene lost 4 bases, with 15 bases spanning the gap. This CDR3 has 15 residues. The V gene's germline CDR1 is SGHTA and CDR2 FQGNSA. CDR3 DNA sequence: TGTGCCAGCAGCTTATCTACGGGGGACGCTTACGAGCAGTACTTC. Amino acids: CASSLSTGDAYEQYF.

Concerning this clone itself: This sample also contains other DNA sequences that code for the same CDR3. This chain connects TRBV7-9 to TRBJ1-1; tentatively, D is TRBD1 (5 bases). CDR1 is SEHNR and CDR2 is FQNEAQ in the germline V gene (reference sequence). The CDR3 runs 15 residues. Trimming removed 2 bases from V and 0 bases from J, with 10 bases in between. This chain's CDR3 is CASSLRGGMNTEAFF. CDR3 sequence (DNA): TGTGCCAGCAGCTTAAGGGGTGGGATGAACACTGAAGCTTTCTTT.

V is TRBV11-3 and J is TRBJ2-1; 9 bases line up with TRBD2. The CDR3 extends over 15 amino acids. Losses at the gene ends were 3 bases for V and 6 bases for J; bases not matched to a gene: 6. In germline, CDR1 is SGHNT, CDR2 YENEEA. CDR3: CASSFISAGGNEQFF. The DNA of the CDR3 is TGTGCCAGCAGCTTCATCTCAGCGGGAGGCAATGAGCAGTTCTTC.

This rearrangement joins TRBV9 to TRBJ1-1, with D possibly TRBD1 on 5 matching bases. The CDR3 loop spans 13 amino acids. Germline CDR1 and CDR2: SGDLS and YYNGEE. Trimming removed 3 bases from V and 3 bases from J, with 9 bases in between. In nucleotides, the CDR3 is TGTGCCAGCAGCGCTGGGGGGTACACTGAAGCTTTCTTT. Translating it yields CASSAGGYTEAFF.

The chain uses TRBV11-3 and TRBJ2-1; TRBD2 agrees at 7 bases. Germline values: CDR1 SGHNT, CDR2 YENEEA. Trimming at V came to 0 bases and at J to 4 bases, leaving 6 bases not matched to a gene. This CDR3 is built from 16 residues. CDR3 sequence: CASSLDGGRDYNEQFF. The CDR3 bases are TGTGCCAGCAGCTTAGATGGGGGGAGGGATTACAATGAGCAGTTCTTC.

The chain uses TRBV27 and TRBJ2-3, with 8 bases lining up with TRBD2. Germline V CDR1 and CDR2: MNHEY, SMNVEV (reference sequence). The CDR3 totals 13 residues. The ends lost 4 bases at V and 5 bases at J; junction bases unmatched: 2. CDR3 nucleotide sequence: TGTGCCAGCAGTTCCCTAGCGGGAGATACGCAGTATTTT. Translated, it gives CASSSLAGDTQYF.

The chain uses TRBV18 and TRBJ2-2, with D perhaps matching TRBD2 (5 bases). CDR1 KGHSH and CDR2 LQKENI come from the germline V gene. This CDR3 has 13 residues. V lost 5 bases, J lost 6 bases, and 10 bases lay in between. The CDR3 is CASSGLGSGELFF. CDR3 nucleotides: TGTGCCAGCTCAGGACTGGGGTCCGGGGAGCTGTTTTTT.

V and J are TRBV5-4 and TRBJ2-7; weak D call: TRBD1 (6 bases). The CDR3 runs to 15 residues. CDR1 SGHNT and CDR2 YYREEE come from the germline V gene (reference sequence). Trimming took 6 bases from V and 7 from J, leaving 23 bases between them. The CDR3 protein is CASTLGGQVSLEQYF. The CDR3 DNA follows: TGTGCCAGCACCTTAGGGGGACAAGTCAGTTTGGAGCAGTACTTC.

V gene TRBV30 combines with J gene TRBJ2-2; the match to TRBD2 covers 7 bases. The CDR3 runs to 17 residues. Losses at the gene ends were 2 bases for V and 5 bases for J; bases not matched to a gene: 14. Germline loops: CDR1 GTSNPN, CDR2 SVGIG (reference sequence). The DNA for the CDR3 is TGTGCCTGGAGTATGGCTAGCGGATCCCTCAGGACCGGGGAGCTGTTTTTT. Its translation: CAWSMASGSLRTGELFF.

The J gene is TRBJ1-1, the V gene TRBV5-6, with TRBD1 matching 12 bases. The germline V gene encodes CDR1 SGHDT and CDR2 YYEEEE. This CDR3 has 14 amino acids. Trimming removed 0 bases from V and 8 bases from J; junction bases left unmatched: 2. The CDR3 protein is CASSLAGTGGEAFF. CDR3 in DNA: TGTGCCAGCAGCTTGGCCGGGACAGGGGGCGAAGCTTTCTTT. Full variable domain (remainder filled in from reference TRBV5-6 and TRBJ1-1): DAGVTQSPTHLIKTRGQQVTLRCSPKSGHDTVSWYQQALGQGPQFIFQYYEEEERQRGNFPDRFSGHQFPNYSSELNVNALLLGDSALYLCASSLAGTGGEAFFGQGTRLTVV.

This rearrangement joins TRBV11-2 to TRBJ1-1; TRBD1 matches at 10 bases. The V segment lost 3 bases and the J segment 6 bases; nucleotides outside the gene matches: 13. This CDR3 region has 17 residues. The germline V gene encodes CDR1 SGHAT and CDR2 FQNNGV. The CDR3 here is CASSLRGTGVTSSEAFF. DNA for the CDR3: TGTGCCAGCAGCTTGCGCGGGACAGGGGTGACCAGCTCTGAAGCTTTCTTT.

The chain couples TRBV5-1 to TRBJ2-7; maybe TRBD2 (6 bases). From germline, CDR1 is SGHRS and CDR2 YFSETQ. The CDR3 extends over 14 amino acids. V lost 4 bases and J lost 1, with 12 bases in between. CDR3 nucleotide sequence: TGCGCCAGCAGCGGGGGGAGATCATCCTACGAGCAGTACTTC. Its protein product is CASSGGRSSYEQYF.

The chain joins TRBV6-1 to TRBJ1-5, with 7 positions matching TRBD1. Germline V gene data show CDR1 as MNHNS and CDR2 as SASEGT. This CDR3 region has 15 residues. Trimming at V came to 1 base and at J to 3 bases, leaving 3 bases not matched to a gene. The CDR3 region is CASSEGGTVNQPQHF. The CDR3 DNA is TGTGCCAGCAGTGAAGGAGGGACAGTCAATCAGCCCCAGCATTTT.

The rearrangement uses TRBV6-2 or TRBV6-3 and TRBJ1-5; 9 bases match TRBD1. The trim removed 3 bases at V and 6 bases at J, leaving 6 bases unmatched. Germline values: CDR1 MNHEY, CDR2 SVGEGT. CDR3 length: 15 amino acids. CDR3 loop: CASSYLGQGSQPQHF. The CDR3, as DNA: TGTGCCAGCAGTTATTTGGGACAGGGAAGTCAGCCCCAGCATTTT.